The 12 T cell receptor beta chains given below trace back to one sample, sequenced in a study of T-cell reconstitution after alpha-beta-depleted transplantation in children. Unique molecular identifiers were incorporated during preparation of the TCRbeta library. TCRdb passed the PCR reads through MiXCR, listing each CDR3 protein once. The sample consists of about 200,000 distinct CDR3 sequences, approximately 6.9% of them appearing once. Sample: PBMCs, taken before TCRalphabeta/CD19-depleted stem cell transplant. All receptors come from a boy between 2 and 10 years old with acute lymphoblastic leukemia, due to receive a stem cell transplant.

This clonotype was recorded at least ten times. The CDR3 protein is CASSPYPGLLHYEQYF. DNA of the CDR3: TGTGCCAGCAGCCCCTACCCGGGACTCCTCCATTACGAGCAGTACTTC. This chain connects TRBV11-2 to TRBJ2-7; D might be TRBD2 (6 bases). The germline V gene encodes CDR1 SGHAT and CDR2 FQNNGV. The CDR3 spans 16 residues. V was clipped by 5 bases and J by 4 bases, with 21 bases between them.

The rearrangement joins TRBV27 to TRBJ1-1, with D possibly TRBD1 on 6 matching bases. Germline CDR1 is MNHEY and CDR2 is SMNVEV (reference sequence). Trimming pared 4 bases from V and 1 base from J, leaving 16 bases between. This CDR3 is 16 amino acids long. The CDR3 sequence: CASSSLRQAPNTEAFF. In nucleotides, the CDR3 is TGTGCCAGCAGTTCACTTAGACAGGCACCGAACACTGAAGCTTTCTTT.

This clonotype was counted many times. The chain joins TRBV12-3 or TRBV12-4 to TRBJ1-5; D unresolved. The germline V and J ends were trimmed by 7 bases and 5 bases, with 12 bases remaining between them. This CDR3 comprises 13 residues. The CDR3 is CASTRWVDQPQHF. The CDR3 nucleotides read TGTGCCAGCACTCGGTGGGTCGATCAGCCCCAGCATTTT.

This clonotype showed up many times. The chain couples TRBV5-1 to TRBJ2-7; weak D call: TRBD1 (6 bases). Germline V gene sequence: CDR1 SGHRS, CDR2 YFSETQ. Trimming took off 3 bases at V and 0 bases at J, with 13 bases between the two ends. The CDR3 has 15 amino acids. Written as DNA, the CDR3 is TGCGCCAGCAGCTGGGACATTATTGGCTCCTACGAGCAGTACTTC. This sequence encodes CASSWDIIGSYEQYF. Looking up the rest from reference TRBV5-1 and TRBJ2-7 gives the full variable domain: KAGVTQTPRYLIKTRGQQVTLSCSPISGHRSVSWYQQTPGQGLQFLFEYFSETQRNKGNFPGRFSGRQFSNSRSEMNVSTLELGDSALYLCASSWDIIGSYEQYFGPGTRLTVT.

In DNA, the CDR3 is TGCGCCAGCAGCCCGGGCGGCGGAAACTATGGCTACACCTTC. Its protein is CASSPGGGNYGYTF. The rearrangement joins TRBV5-1 to TRBJ1-2, with D uncertain. The V and J ends lost 4 bases and 2 bases respectively, with 12 bases between them. The CDR3 covers 14 residues. Germline V gene data show CDR1 as SGHRS and CDR2 as YFSETQ. Drawing the rest from reference TRBV5-1 and TRBJ1-2, the complete variable domain is KAGVTQTPRYLIKTRGQQVTLSCSPISGHRSVSWYQQTPGQGLQFLFEYFSETQRNKGNFPGRFSGRQFSNSRSEMNVSTLELGDSALYLCASSPGGGNYGYTFGSGTRLTVV.

This clonotype was observed many times. The V call is TRBV2, the J call TRBJ2-1, with D perhaps given as TRBD1 or TRBD2 (5 bases each). V lost 6 bases and J lost 7, with 7 bases in between. This CDR3 has 11 amino acids. The germline V gene has CDR1 SNHLY and CDR2 FYNNEI. The CDR3 DNA follows: TGTGCCAGCAGAGGGGAGAATGAGCAGTTCTTC. Translated: CASRGENEQFF.

The V gene is TRBV12-3 or TRBV12-4, the J gene TRBJ2-7, with TRBD2 matching 11 bases. The V and J ends lost 5 bases and 7 bases, in that order; junction bases with no gene match: 7. The CDR3 has 14 amino acids. CDR3 sequence reads: CASSLSGRGLEQYF. CDR3 nucleotides: TGTGCCAGCAGTCTTAGCGGGAGGGGCCTAGAGCAGTACTTC.

This clonotype was seen only a few times. The J gene is TRBJ2-1, the V gene TRBV20-1; 11 bases are shared with TRBD2. The germline V gene has CDR1 DFQATT and CDR2 SNEGSKA (reference sequence). Trimming removed 1 base from V and 9 bases from J; junction bases left unmatched: 14. This CDR3 contains 17 residues. CDR3 residues: CSARGSEIAGGPAEQFF. In nucleotides, the CDR3 is TGCAGTGCTAGAGGGTCTGAGATAGCGGGAGGGCCAGCTGAGCAGTTCTTC.

The rearrangement joins TRBV9 to TRBJ2-7; 7 nucleotides agree with TRBD1. Germline V CDR1 and CDR2: SGDLS, YYNGEE. V was pared by 0 bases and J by 2 bases, with 2 bases of the junction left unmatched. This CDR3 comprises 14 residues. The CDR3 spells CASSVDGTAYEQYF. In DNA form, the CDR3 reads TGTGCCAGCAGCGTAGACGGGACAGCCTACGAGCAGTACTTC.

The chain carries TRBV7-9 and TRBJ2-3, with TRBD1 as a possible D gene (5 bases). Looked up from germline, CDR1 is SEHNR and CDR2 is FQNEAQ (reference sequence). This CDR3 is built from 12 residues. The V gene lost 6 bases and the J gene lost 6 bases, with 10 bases spanning the gap. The DNA for the CDR3 is TGTGCCAGCAGGGGATCAGGGGATACGCAGTATTTT. Its translation is CASRGSGDTQYF.

The V call is TRBV7-2, the J call TRBJ2-7; D uncertain. There are 14 residues in the CDR3. V gave up 3 bases and J gave up 0 bases, with 9 bases separating them. Germline lookup yields CDR1 SGHTA and CDR2 FQGNSA. In DNA, the CDR3 is TGTGCCAGCAGCTTCGCGGACGGCTCCTACGAGCAGTACTTC. Protein sequence: CASSFADGSYEQYF.

In its sample, this clonotype was seen a few times. V and J are TRBV28 and TRBJ2-1; tentatively, D is TRBD2 (5 bases). This CDR3 region has 14 residues. CDR1 is MDHEN, CDR2 SYDVKM, per germline. Between the trimmed V and J ends, which lost 5 bases and 8 bases, there was a span of 16 bases. CDR3 bases: TGTGCCAGCAGTCTCCTACTAGAATTCGATGAGCAGTTCTTC. Translation: CASSLLLEFDEQFF.